This T cell receptor (beta chain) came from a study of T cell responses to AZD1222 COVID-19 vaccine. Clones were read by immunoSEQ multiplex PCR, and TCRdb kept only the in-frame ones, dropping some. The sample lists 90,000 to 100,000 clones; around 85% were seen once. The sequencing used peripheral blood, collected 28 days after the second AZD1222 dose. The TCR was taken from an adult who received the AZD1222 COVID-19 vaccine.

The CDR3 nucleotides are TGTGCCAGCAGCTTAAACAGGCAACATGGCTACACCTTC. Translated, it gives CASSLNRQHGYTF. The V and J genes are TRBV7-3 and TRBJ1-2; D might be TRBD1 (5 bases). This CDR3 has 13 amino acids. Germline assignment: CDR1 SGHTA and CDR2 FQGTGA. The V and J ends lost 1 base and 6 bases respectively, with 9 bases between them. Variable domain in full (rest from reference TRBV7-3 and TRBJ1-2): GAGVSQTPSNKVTEKGKYVELRCDPISGHTALYWYRQSLGQGPEFLIYFQGTGAADDSGLPNDRFFAVRPEGSVSTLKIQRTERGDSAVYLCASSLNRQHGYTFGSGTRLTVV.